This T cell receptor beta chain was captured in a study of blood T cell repertoires in COVID-19 (dated by TCRdb to the early 2020s). With regard to the full study: Samples covering the acute and convalescent phases of COVID-19 were provided by collaborators in the United States, Italy and Spain. Deeply sampled blood TCRbeta repertoires from subjects exposed to, actively infected with, or recovered from COVID-19 were included in the dataset. Where available, HLA class I and class II types were obtained from metadata supplied by the sample provider rather than from assay-based typing. Samples came from the ongoing ImmuneRACE study (first 160 participants) plus 1,254 subjects from 6 global collaborators. The repertoires were released in a freely available public database intended as a resource for research on the immune response to SARS-CoV-2. Sample metadata almost always included a de-identified subject ID, COVID-19 status, age in years and sex. The prospective study material was composed of cDNA or gDNA derived from T cells, B-cell-depleted T cells, or PBMCs.

Each collaborating institution followed its own protocols to collect whole blood in K2EDTA tubes. For TCRbeta analysis, collaborators shipped samples in one of three forms: frozen whole blood, isolated PBMCs, or DNA extracted from either of those sample types. TCRbeta CDR3 regions were amplified from genomic DNA by means of the immunoSEQ Assay, a bias-controlled multiplex PCR. The authors' analysis ran thus. Nucleated cell counts per sample were estimated from amplification of reference gene primers within the assay. Sequence reads were collapsed and filtered to measure the absolute abundance of every unique TCRbeta CDR3 rearrangement. For each sample, productive Simpson clonality was calculated as the square root of Simpson's diversity index across productive rearrangements. In its TCRdb copy, this immuneACCESS table keeps in-frame sequences only and misses some clones. Where compared with another copy, unresolved V genes explain less than half of these, and the others have no known cause. That table supplies the V and J calls and clone size; D and trimming were determined from the DNA. Here the sample has more than 150,000 clones; nearly 90% occur a single time. The top ten constitute 0.62% of the sample.

Results the study describes overall, beyond this receptor: Clinical and demographic metadata were provided uncurated, with the amount varying by source and participant.

A distance of 26 bases separates the germline ends of V and J, which lose 8 bases and 7 bases respectively. CDR3 length: 16 amino acids, cysteine to phenylalanine. CDR3 DNA only is kept here, 48 bases in frame from base 1. CDR1 and CDR2, looked up from the germline V gene (reference sequence), are MNHNY and SVGAGI. As regards this clone: Its antigen remains undetermined. No much larger clonotype is one base removed from it; base qualities were not supplied.

Recombination linked TRBV6-6 to TRBJ1-2, with no D gene named confidently. Source material: peripheral blood. This clonotype was obtained from a man aged 50-59 years with acute or convalescent COVID-19. DNA sequence: TGTGCCAGCCGTACGGGGTCCGGGTTAGCCCCTTCTGGCTACACCTTC. It translates to CASRTGSGLAPSGYTF.